One and the same sample provided the 22 T cell receptor beta chains below, sequenced in a study of blood T cell repertoires in COVID-19 (dated by TCRdb to about 2020). Library method: the immunoSEQ multiplex PCR assay. TCRdb took over this immuneACCESS table, retaining in-frame rearrangements with V and J assigned. Such tables are incomplete; in checked studies, under half of the missing clones stem from an unresolved V gene, and the remainder is unexplained. The sample table records fewer than 200,000 clones; about 86% of these occur just once. Clones ranked in the top ten supply 3.6% of the sample. Sequenced: PBMCs or T cells enriched from blood (not recorded which). The receptors stem from a woman aged 45 to 65 in a cohort exposed to, infected with or recovered from COVID-19 (not recorded which).

This clone has only one observation. The CDR3 region has the DNA TGTGCCAGCAGTTTAACAGGGGACTCTGGAAACACCATATATTTT. Translation gives CASSLTGDSGNTIYF. The chain has TRBV11-2 and TRBJ1-3; 7 bases are shared with TRBD1. The CDR3 is 15 residues long. V was pared by 6 bases and J by 0 bases, with 5 bases of the junction left unmatched. Germline CDR1 SGHAT, CDR2 FQNNGV.

The gene calls are TRBV5-5 and TRBJ1-2; D perhaps matches TRBD1 (5 bases). The CDR3 covers 14 residues. CDR1 is SGHKS, CDR2 YYEKEE, per germline (reference sequence). Between the trimmed V and J ends, which lost 1 base and 0 bases, there was a span of 7 bases. The CDR3 sequence is CASSLQGTNYGYTF. CDR3 bases: TGTGCCAGCAGCTTGCAGGGTACTAACTATGGCTACACCTTC. The complete variable domain, with remaining parts taken from reference TRBV5-5 and TRBJ1-2, reads DAGVTQSPTHLIKTRGQQVTLRCSPISGHKSVSWYQQVLGQGPQFIFQYYEKEERGRGNFPDRFSARQFPNYSSELNVNALLLGDSALYLCASSLQGTNYGYTFGSGTRLTVV.

The gene calls are TRBV3-1 (or the pseudogene TRBV3-2) and TRBJ1-2; 7 nucleotides match TRBD1. The trim removed 3 bases at V and 2 bases at J, leaving 9 bases unmatched. The length of the CDR3 is 16 residues. CDR1 and CDR2 (germline): LGHDT, YNNKEL (reference sequence). CDR3 DNA sequence: TGTGCCAGCAGCCAGACCGACAGGGTAGAAAACTATGGCTACACCTTC. Its translation is CASSQTDRVENYGYTF.

This chain connects TRBV6-5 to TRBJ2-1; D is unclear. Looked up from germline, CDR1 is MNHEY and CDR2 is SVGAGI. V was pared by 8 bases and J by 6 bases, with 20 bases between. The CDR3 runs 15 residues. The CDR3: CASAHTSGMSNEQFF. Written as DNA, the CDR3 is TGTGCCAGCGCCCATACCTCCGGTATGAGCAATGAGCAGTTCTTC.

This chain connects TRBV11-3 to TRBJ2-6; TRBD1 agrees at 10 bases. The length of the CDR3 is 16 residues. Germline trimming cut 5 bases from V and 4 bases from J; bases unmatched to any gene: 5. Per germline, CDR1 SGHNT and CDR2 YENEEA. Written as DNA, the CDR3 is TGTGCCAGCAGCATCGGACAGGGGGACGGGGCCAACGTCCTGACTTTC. It translates to CASSIGQGDGANVLTF.

The V and J genes are TRBV7-9 and TRBJ1-5; D might be TRBD1 (6 bases). The CDR3 consists of 16 residues. Germline loops: CDR1 SEHNR, CDR2 FQNEAQ (reference sequence). V lost 4 bases and J 3 bases, leaving 16 bases between the germline ends. The CDR3, as DNA: TGTGCCAGCAGCTCATTCAGGGGAAGAAACAATCAGCCCCAGCATTTT. This sequence encodes CASSSFRGRNNQPQHF.

V is TRBV10-3 and J is TRBJ2-7, with TRBD2 matching over 10 bases. V lost 2 bases, J lost 0 bases, and 7 bases stayed unmatched. The V gene's germline CDR1 is ENHRY and CDR2 SYGVKD. The CDR3 contains 17 residues. For the CDR3, the DNA is TGTGCCATCAGTGAGACTCCCGGACTAGCGGTCTCCTACGAGCAGTACTTC. It codes for CAISETPGLAVSYEQYF.

Only one count was recorded for this clone. The chain has TRBV11-3 and TRBJ2-5, with 15 bases fitting TRBD2. The CDR3 runs to 18 residues. Germline V lookup: CDR1 SGHNT, CDR2 YENEEA. V trimming: 1 base; J trimming: 3 bases; junction bases outside the gene matches: 6. The CDR3 DNA reads TGTGCCAGCAGCTTAGGCTCCGGACTAGCGGGGGGGAAAGAGACCCAGTACTTC. Protein sequence: CASSLGSGLAGGKETQYF.

The V and J genes are TRBV30 and TRBJ1-1; 8 bases are a match to TRBD1. The CDR3 runs to 14 residues. J lost 0 bases, V lost 4 bases, and 4 bases had no gene match. The germline V gene encodes CDR1 GTSNPN and CDR2 SVGIG (reference sequence). The CDR3 reads CAWTQGAVNTEAFF. Here the CDR3 DNA reads TGTGCCTGGACCCAGGGGGCCGTGAACACTGAAGCTTTCTTT.

The V gene is TRBV19, the J gene TRBJ2-3; D gene ambiguous. The CDR3 extends over 15 amino acids. CDR1 is LNHDA and CDR2 is SQIVND in the germline V gene (reference sequence). V gave up 6 bases and J gave up 2 bases, with 15 bases separating them. The CDR3 DNA reads TGTGCCAGTAGCCCGGGTCTCCGTACCACAGATACGCAGTATTTT. The encoded protein is CASSPGLRTTDTQYF.

This clone was seen only a few times. J is TRBJ2-2 and V is TRBV7-9; TRBD2 agrees at 7 bases. The germline V gene has CDR1 SEHNR and CDR2 FQNEAQ (reference sequence). The junction had 3 bases not matched to a gene; V was cut back by 4 bases and J by 4 bases. The CDR3 length is 14 residues. As DNA, the CDR3 is TGTGCCAGCAGCTGGGGGGGTTCCACCGGGGAGCTGTTTTTT. This translates into CASSWGGSTGELFF.

This clone was counted a single time. The CDR3 here is CASSRDRGLGYTF. The CDR3 coding sequence is TGTGCCAGCAGCCGGGACAGGGGGCTTGGCTACACCTTC. The chain couples TRBV5-6 to TRBJ1-2, with TRBD1 matching 12 bases. Trimming removed 4 bases from V and 7 bases from J; junction bases left unmatched: 2. This CDR3 is built from 13 residues. Germline V gene sequence: CDR1 SGHDT, CDR2 YYEEEE. The variable domain in full, with the rest retrieved from reference TRBV5-6 and TRBJ1-2, is DAGVTQSPTHLIKTRGQQVTLRCSPKSGHDTVSWYQQALGQGPQFIFQYYEEEERQRGNFPDRFSGHQFPNYSSELNVNALLLGDSALYLCASSRDRGLGYTFGSGTRLTVV.

The J gene is TRBJ1-3, the V gene TRBV5-1, with D possibly matching TRBD1 (6 bases). V was trimmed by 5 bases and J by 2 bases, leaving 17 bases between them. Germline assignment: CDR1 SGHRS and CDR2 YFSETQ. The CDR3 loop spans 16 amino acids. The CDR3 sequence: CASSEGQSPPGNTIYF. In DNA form, the CDR3 reads TGCGCCAGCAGTGAAGGACAGAGTCCACCTGGAAACACCATATATTTT.

As DNA, the CDR3 is TGTGCCATCAGTGGGACAGCCATGAACACTGAAGCTTTCTTT. Amino acid sequence: CAISGTAMNTEAFF. This rearrangement joins TRBV10-3 to TRBJ1-1; tentative D call: TRBD1 (6 bases). The CDR3 has 14 residues. Germline V gene data show CDR1 as ENHRY and CDR2 as SYGVKD. The V end was cut by 4 bases, the J end by 0 bases, with 9 bases between.

The rearrangement links TRBV7-2 to TRBJ2-5; 9 nucleotides align to TRBD2. Germline V gives CDR1 SGHTA, CDR2 FQGNSA. V dropped 1 base and J dropped 5; count of bases not matched to a gene: 5. CDR3 length equals 15 residues. The CDR3 DNA reads TGTGCCAGCAGCTTAGTAGCGGGGGCCGCTGAGACCCAGTACTTC. Amino acids: CASSLVAGAAETQYF.

CDR3 residues: CASTMILSLAGVTGELFF. The DNA of the CDR3 is TGCGCCAGCACCATGATACTTTCACTAGCGGGAGTTACCGGGGAGCTGTTTTTT. V gene TRBV5-1 combines with J gene TRBJ2-2; TRBD2 aligns across 11 bases. The CDR3 consists of 18 residues. In germline, CDR1 is SGHRS, CDR2 YFSETQ. Trimming took 6 bases from V and 5 from J; bases not matched to a gene: 15. Variable domain in full (rest from reference TRBV5-1 and TRBJ2-2): KAGVTQTPRYLIKTRGQQVTLSCSPISGHRSVSWYQQTPGQGLQFLFEYFSETQRNKGNFPGRFSGRQFSNSRSEMNVSTLELGDSALYLCASTMILSLAGVTGELFFGEGSRLTVL.

J is TRBJ2-1 and V is TRBV9; 7 bases line up with TRBD2. This CDR3 is built from 13 residues. Unmatched junction bases numbered 6, after V lost 4 bases and J lost 8 bases. The V gene's germline CDR1 is SGDLS and CDR2 YYNGEE. The CDR3 reads CASSMGGRDEQFF. The CDR3 DNA sequence: TGTGCCAGCAGCATGGGCGGGAGAGATGAGCAGTTCTTC.

The CDR3 spells CASSQPEDHEQFF. The CDR3 DNA reads TGCGCCAGCAGCCAACCGGAGGACCATGAGCAGTTCTTC. J is TRBJ2-1 and V is TRBV4-1, with a weak D call TRBD2 (5 bases). V was cut by 2 bases and J by 8 bases, with 10 bases left in between. Germline CDR1 reads MGHRA; CDR2 reads YSYEKL. The CDR3 has 13 residues.

This clone was seen only a few times. The V gene is TRBV27, the J gene TRBJ2-7; 8 nucleotides align to TRBD1. Germline values: CDR1 MNHEY, CDR2 SMNVEV (reference sequence). The CDR3 length is 15 residues. V dropped 6 bases and J dropped 1; count of bases not matched to a gene: 8. For the CDR3, the DNA is TGTGCCAGCAGAATTACCGGGACAGGATCCTACGAGCAGTACTTC. Its translation is CASRITGTGSYEQYF.

This clone appeared a single time. The chain has TRBV11-3 and TRBJ2-1; D may be TRBD1 (7 bases). The CDR3 sequence is 14 residues long. With 1 base removed from V and 8 bases from J, the gap between germline ends came to 12 bases. Germline V CDR1 and CDR2: SGHNT, YENEEA. DNA for the CDR3: TGTGCCAGCAGCTTAGGCGGGACAGCCGATGAGCAGTTCTTC. As protein: CASSLGGTADEQFF.

The chain couples TRBV29-1 to TRBJ1-1, with D hard to call. Trimming stripped 6 bases from V and 5 bases from J, with 13 bases between. Germline V gene lookup returns CDR1 SQVTM and CDR2 ANQGSEA. CDR3 size: 12 residues. CDR3: CSVGWAGTEAFF. CDR3 in DNA: TGCAGCGTAGGATGGGCGGGAACTGAAGCTTTCTTT.

The chain employs TRBV29-1 and TRBJ1-1; no reliable D call. Trimming pared 7 bases from V and 1 base from J, leaving 10 bases between. The germline V gene encodes CDR1 SQVTM and CDR2 ANQGSEA. The CDR3 spans 12 residues. The CDR3 nucleotides read TGCAGCGCCCTGGAGGGGAACACTGAAGCTTTCTTT. Translating gives CSALEGNTEAFF.